A selection of T cell receptor beta chains follows, all from one sample in a study of blood T cells in healthy people across ages. TCRdb redid the calling of the 5' RACE reads with MiXCR, one entry per CDR3 protein. The data contain roughly 930,000 distinct CDR3 sequences, about 48% of them singletons. Sample: blood. The receptors come from a man aged 25 to 40 in good health. Both conserved end residues are part of each CDR3. The order of the fields is CDR3 length, V gene, D gene, J gene, clone size, CDR3 DNA, CDR3 protein. D genes are given only for firm matches. The size field is filled for only some rows; it gives once, few, many or a size class.

15	TRBV14	NA	TRBJ2-5	NA	TGTGCCAGCAGCCTCGGTACAGGGATCCGCGAGACCCAGTACTTC	CASSLGTGIRETQYF
15	TRBV5-6	TRBD1	TRBJ1-2	NA	TGTGCCAGCAGCTTGGAGGGGACAGGGGACTATGGCCACACCTTC	CASSLEGTGDYGHTF
12	TRBV11-3	NA	TRBJ2-3	many	TGCGCCAGCAGCTCGGAGGGAGATACGCAGTATTTT	CASSSEGDTQYF
14	TRBV2	TRBD1	TRBJ2-5	NA	TGTGCCAGCAGATACAGGGGGCGCCAAGAGACCCAGTACTTC	CASRYRGRQETQYF
14	TRBV2	NA	TRBJ1-2	few	TGTGCCAGCAGTGAAGCAGGATTCCTCTATGGCTACACCTTC	CASSEAGFLYGYTF
13	TRBV20-1	TRBD1	TRBJ2-3	NA	TGCAGTGCTAGGTCAGGGGGCGCGGATACGCAGTATTTT	CSARSGGADTQYF
16	TRBV5-4	TRBD1	TRBJ2-3	NA	TGTGCCAGCAGCTTTCCAACAGGGGCCAGCACAGATACGCAGTATTTT	CASSFPTGASTDTQYF
15	TRBV6-5	TRBD2	TRBJ2-3	NA	TGTGCCAGCAGTTACAGCGGGGGAGATTTAGATACGCAGTATTTT	CASSYSGGDLDTQYF
16	TRBV10-3	NA	TRBJ1-1	NA	TGTGCCATCAGTGAGTCGGCAGGTAAAAGGAACACTGAAGCTTTCTTT	CAISESAGKRNTEAFF
15	TRBV6-5	NA	TRBJ1-5	NA	TGTGCCAGTAGGACGACCCCCAATAGCAATCAGCCCCAGCATTTT	CASRTTPNSNQPQHF
15	TRBV3-1	NA	TRBJ2-1	NA	TGTGCCAGCAGCCAAGCCCGCAGGGACAACCCGACTAGGTTCTTC	CASSQARRDNPTRFF
14	TRBV13	NA	TRBJ1-2	many	TGTGCCAGCAGCTCCATGGGGGCTACGTATGGCTACACCTTC	CASSSMGATYGYTF
20	TRBV18	TRBD2	TRBJ2-1	NA	TGTGCCAGCTCACCCGCCGACAGGATACTAGCGGGGGCCTCCTACAATGAGCAGTTCTTC	CASSPADRILAGASYNEQFF
13	TRBV30	NA	TRBJ2-7	NA	TGTGCCTGGAGTGGACAGCATGCCGACGAGCAGTACTTC	CAWSGQHADEQYF
14	TRBV20-1	TRBD1	TRBJ2-7	NA	TGCAGTGGACGTCGAGGGGGCCCAGGGGACGAGCAGTACTTC	CSGRRGGPGDEQYF
13	TRBV6-5	NA	TRBJ2-7	NA	TGTGCCAGCAGGAAAACAGGGTCCTACGAGCAGTACTTC	CASRKTGSYEQYF
15	TRBV28	NA	TRBJ1-2	few	TGTGCCAGCAGTCCTGCCGTTGGGGTGTTAAGGGGCTACACCTTC	CASSPAVGVLRGYTF
16	TRBV20-1	TRBD1	TRBJ2-5	NA	TGCAGTGCCTTACCAAGGACAGGGAGATTAGGAGAGACCCAGTACTTC	CSALPRTGRLGETQYF
15	TRBV25-1	NA	TRBJ2-7	NA	TGTGCCAGCAGTGGAGGCAGGCCGCCTTCCTACGGGCAGTACTTC	CASSGGRPPSYGQYF
15	TRBV6-5	TRBD2	TRBJ2-7	NA	TGTGCCAGCAGTTATGGACTAGCGGAGAACTACGAGCAGTACTTC	CASSYGLAENYEQYF
15	TRBV21-1	NA	TRBJ2-3	NA	TGTGCCAGCAGCAACGGGGGGTCTAGCACAGATACGCAGTATTTT	CASSNGGSSTDTQYF
16	TRBV5-1	TRBD1	TRBJ2-1	NA	TGCGCCAGCAGCCACTTTGCGGACAGGGGGTTTAATGTGCAGTTCTTC	CASSHFADRGFNVQFF
15	TRBV6-1	NA	TRBJ1-1	NA	TGTGCCAGCAGTGAAGTGGCAAATACGAACACTGAAGCTTTCTTT	CASSEVANTNTEAFF
15	TRBV7-9	TRBD1	TRBJ1-5	NA	TGTGCCAGCAGCTCGGGACAGGGGGAAGTTCAGCCCCAGCATTTT	CASSSGQGEVQPQHF
14	TRBV7-2	NA	TRBJ1-1	NA	TGTGCCAGCAGCCCCATGGGTACGGACACTGAAGCTTTCTTT	CASSPMGTDTEAFF
14	TRBV5-1	NA	TRBJ2-5	few	TGCGCCAGCAGGGGTGGGACTGTACAAGAGACCCAGTACTTC	CASRGGTVQETQYF
12	TRBV6-5	NA	TRBJ1-1	NA	TGTGCCAGCCAACACCCCGAGGGTGAAGCTTTCTTT	CASQHPEGEAFF
15	TRBV6-1	TRBD2	TRBJ2-1	NA	TGTGCCAGCAGCTTTAGCGGGGGCCAGATGCGCGAGCAGTTCTTC	CASSFSGGQMREQFF
13	TRBV29-1	NA	TRBJ2-1	NA	TGCAGCGCTGCCTCACAGGGGAGGAGTGAGCAGTTCTTC	CSAASQGRSEQFF
14	TRBV11-2	NA	TRBJ2-3	many	TGTGCCAGCAGCCCCATGGGACTTTCAGATACGCAGTATTTT	CASSPMGLSDTQYF
16	TRBV6-2/TRBV6-3	NA	TRBJ2-1	few	TGTGCCAGCAGTTACAAGGCATCACCACCCGGCAATGAGCAGTTCTTC	CASSYKASPPGNEQFF